This TCR beta chain was sequenced in a study of OX40 agonist ivuxolimab in advanced cancers. Here immunoSEQ multiplex PCR was the method, and the copy in TCRdb shows in-frame clones only, minus some. Seen here are 50,000 to 65,000 clones, around 87% observed once, and the top ten hold approximately 1.7%. J gave up 3 bases and V 3 bases, and 7 bases lay outside the gene matches. The V gene's germline CDR1 is MNHEY and CDR2 SMNVEV (reference sequence). The CDR3 loop spans 15 amino acids. The TCR originated in an adult with an advanced solid tumor such as melanoma, head and neck, liver or kidney cancer. V and J are TRBV27 and TRBJ2-5; 7 bases are shared with TRBD2. Sequencing used CD4+ or CD8+ T cells sorted from blood, obtained in a trial of the OX40 agonist ivuxolimab. CDR3 loop: CASSFSGKAEETQYF. In DNA, the CDR3 is TGTGCCAGCAGTTTCAGCGGGAAGGCAGAAGAGACCCAGTACTTC.